These 18 T cell receptor beta chains were all obtained from the same sample, sequenced in a study of blood T cells in healthy people across ages. Primers used in a second PCR of about 7 to 12 cycles were a sample-barcoded 5' primer and a J-beta primer mix. TCRdb passed the 5' RACE reads through MiXCR, listing each CDR3 protein once. The table lists approximately 1.5 million distinct CDR3 sequences, roughly two fifths of them singletons. Sequencing was performed on blood. All receptors come from a woman aged 18-29 years in good health.

The chain is built from TRBV18 and TRBJ2-3; D is ambiguous. This CDR3 contains 15 residues. Germline CDR1 is KGHSH and CDR2 is LQKENI. Trimming took 3 bases from V and 2 from J, leaving 12 bases between them. The CDR3 protein is CASSPRSDITDTQYF. The CDR3 nucleotides are TGTGCCAGCTCACCTCGTTCAGACATCACAGATACGCAGTATTTT.

Regarding this clonotype: Given a much more abundant clone one base away, this may be a read error. The chain has TRBV7-9 and TRBJ2-5, with D unclear. The J call is doubtful: the DNA matches TRBJ2-7 better. CDR3 length equals 12 residues. Germline lookup yields CDR1 SEHNR and CDR2 FQNEAQ (reference sequence). The CDR3 loop reads CDSSLVRYEQYF. CDR3 bases: TGTGACAGCAGCTTAGTCAGATACGAGCAGTACTTC.

This chain joins TRBV28 and TRBJ1-5, with 11 positions matching TRBD1. The CDR3 extends over 18 amino acids. The germline CDR1 and CDR2 sequences are MDHEN and SYDVKM. The J segment lost 3 bases and the V segment lost 5 bases, leaving 12 bases of the junction unmatched. CDR3 DNA sequence: TGTGCCAGCAGTCCCCCCCCCGGGACAGGGGGTAACAATCAGCCCCAGCATTTT. Translating gives CASSPPPGTGGNNQPQHF.

The chain couples TRBV29-1 to TRBJ1-2; D gene unclear. The CDR3 is 14 residues long. CDR1 is SQVTM, CDR2 ANQGSEA, per germline. The V end was cut by 7 bases, the J end by 10 bases, with 25 bases between. This CDR3 is CSAPGGSQPDFYTF. CDR3 in DNA: TGCAGCGCCCCCGGAGGGAGCCAACCCGATTTCTACACCTTC.

CDR3 sequence reads: CSAGGHHSNQPQHF. CDR3 DNA sequence: TGCAGTGCTGGAGGACATCATAGCAATCAGCCCCAGCATTTT. The chain uses TRBV20-1 and TRBJ1-5; perhaps TRBD1 as D (5 bases). V lost 5 bases and J 0 bases, leaving 11 bases between the germline ends. The V gene's germline CDR1 is DFQATT and CDR2 SNEGSKA (reference sequence). CDR3 length: 14 residues.

The chain carries TRBV25-1 and TRBJ2-6, with D perhaps TRBD2 (5 bases). This CDR3 is built from 17 residues. Germline CDR1 and CDR2: MGHDK and SYGVNS. V lost 2 bases and J 4 bases, leaving 15 bases between the germline ends. CDR3 amino acids: CASSERGRYSGANVLTF. The DNA of the CDR3 is TGTGCCAGCAGTGAACGGGGAAGGTATTCCGGGGCCAACGTCCTGACTTTC.

This clonotype was counted a few times. This chain links TRBV6-2 or TRBV6-3 with TRBJ1-2, with D unclear. The CDR3 extends over 13 amino acids. Germline V gene sequence: CDR1 MNHEY, CDR2 SVGEGT. With 4 bases removed from V and 4 bases from J, the gap between germline ends came to 10 bases. The chain's CDR3 is CASSSNGIYGYTF. The CDR3 DNA follows: TGTGCCAGCAGTTCCAACGGTATCTATGGCTACACCTTC.

This rearrangement joins TRBV6-6 to TRBJ2-7, with unresolved D. The CDR3 runs 13 residues. Germline V lookup: CDR1 MNHNY, CDR2 SVGAGI (reference sequence). Deletions cut 6 bases from V and 6 bases from J, with 15 bases between. The CDR3 region is CASRPDSTGEQYF. Here the CDR3 DNA reads TGTGCCAGCAGACCCGACTCCACGGGCGAGCAGTACTTC.

J is TRBJ2-4 and V is TRBV15; D unresolved. The J call is uncertain, as TRBJ2-7 better fits the DNA end. The CDR3 extends over 12 amino acids. Germline CDR1 and CDR2: LNHNV and YYDKDF (reference sequence). The CDR3, as DNA: TGTGCCACCAGCAGAGAGAGGAACGAGCAGTACTTC. Its translation is CATSRERNEQYF.

The chain is built from TRBV4-3 and TRBJ1-2, with D possibly TRBD1 on 6 matching bases. Germline V gene lookup returns CDR1 LGHNA and CDR2 YSLEER. V was shortened by 1 base and J by 1 base, with 13 bases between the two germline ends. The CDR3 runs to 16 residues. CDR3 amino acids: CASSQALQGVNYGYTF. CDR3 DNA sequence: TGCGCCAGCAGCCAAGCTCTACAGGGAGTTAACTATGGCTACACCTTC.

The CDR3 coding sequence is TGTGCCAGCAGTTACTCGATCGGGACTAGCGGGCTACCTCAGTACTTC. Protein sequence: CASSYSIGTSGLPQYF. This chain links TRBV6-6 with TRBJ2-4; 12 bases are a match to TRBD2. This CDR3 is built from 16 residues. Unmatched junction bases numbered 9, after V lost 0 bases and J lost 12 bases. The germline gives CDR1 MNHNY, CDR2 SVGAGI (reference sequence).

The rearrangement uses TRBV20-1 and TRBJ2-7; 10 bases map to TRBD1. With the DNA end fitting TRBJ2-5 better, the J assignment may be wrong. Germline V gene lookup returns CDR1 DFQATT and CDR2 SNEGSKA (reference sequence). The CDR3 totals 14 residues. DNA of the CDR3: TGCAGTGCTCCCATGACAGGGGGCCGCGAGACCCAGTACTTC. Amino acids: CSAPMTGGRETQYF.

This chain links TRBV9 with TRBJ2-7; maybe TRBD1 (5 bases). The CDR3 contains 16 residues. Germline V lookup: CDR1 SGDLS, CDR2 YYNGEE. The V end was cut by 0 bases, the J end by 5 bases, with 18 bases between. The CDR3 region is CASSVATQAPYHEQYF. The CDR3 DNA is TGTGCCAGCAGCGTAGCTACACAGGCTCCCTACCACGAGCAGTACTTC.

The rearrangement uses TRBV11-3 and TRBJ2-3; 7 bases map to TRBD2. The CDR3 spans 15 residues. Germline-derived CDR1 and CDR2 are SGHNT and YENEEA. V shed 0 bases, J shed 4 bases, and the junction held 4 bases outside the gene matches. CDR3 sequence (DNA): TGTGCCAGCAGCTTAGAAGCGGGGACGGCAGATACGCAGTATTTT. It encodes CASSLEAGTADTQYF.

This chain joins TRBV7-2 and TRBJ2-7; TRBD2 agrees at 9 bases. The CDR3 length is 16 residues. CDR1 is SGHTA and CDR2 is FQGNSA in the germline V gene. V shed 3 bases, J shed 0 bases, and the junction held 6 bases outside the gene matches. The CDR3 here is CASSLGGGVSSYEQYF. CDR3 coding DNA: TGTGCCAGCAGCTTGGGCGGGGGGGTCTCCTCCTACGAGCAGTACTTC. Using reference TRBV7-2 and TRBJ2-7 for the parts outside the CDR3, the full variable domain is GAGVSQSPSNKVTEKGKDVELRCDPISGHTALYWYRQSLGQGLEFLIYFQGNSAPDKSGLPSDRFSAERTGGSVSTLTIQRTQQEDSAVYLCASSLGGGVSSYEQYFGPGTRLTVT.

This clonotype occurred many times. This chain uses TRBV4-3 with TRBJ1-2; 9 nucleotides match TRBD1. CDR3 length equals 13 residues. In germline, CDR1 is LGHNA, CDR2 YSLEER. After removal of 3 bases from V and 6 bases from J, the junction contained 2 bases not matched to a gene. The CDR3: CASSQGQGDGYTF. CDR3 sequence (DNA): TGCGCCAGCAGCCAGGGACAGGGTGATGGCTACACCTTC.

The V and J genes are TRBV11-2 and TRBJ1-6, with no clear D. Trimming removed 3 bases at V and 8 bases at J, with 20 bases between. Germline-derived CDR1 and CDR2 are SGHAT and FQNNGV. The CDR3 has 17 residues. CDR3 residues: CASSFISCYWCYSPLHF. Written as DNA, the CDR3 is TGTGCCAGCAGCTTTATATCGTGCTACTGGTGTTATTCACCCCTCCACTTT.

In its sample, this clonotype was seen a few times. The V gene is TRBV4-2, the J gene TRBJ2-7, with 10 bases lining up with TRBD2. Germline V lookup: CDR1 LGHNA, CDR2 YNFKEQ. The CDR3 is 15 residues long. Losses at the gene ends were 5 bases for V and 2 bases for J; bases not matched to a gene: 6. The CDR3 loop is CASSILAGTPYEQYF. The CDR3 DNA is TGTGCCAGCAGCATACTAGCGGGGACCCCCTACGAGCAGTACTTC.